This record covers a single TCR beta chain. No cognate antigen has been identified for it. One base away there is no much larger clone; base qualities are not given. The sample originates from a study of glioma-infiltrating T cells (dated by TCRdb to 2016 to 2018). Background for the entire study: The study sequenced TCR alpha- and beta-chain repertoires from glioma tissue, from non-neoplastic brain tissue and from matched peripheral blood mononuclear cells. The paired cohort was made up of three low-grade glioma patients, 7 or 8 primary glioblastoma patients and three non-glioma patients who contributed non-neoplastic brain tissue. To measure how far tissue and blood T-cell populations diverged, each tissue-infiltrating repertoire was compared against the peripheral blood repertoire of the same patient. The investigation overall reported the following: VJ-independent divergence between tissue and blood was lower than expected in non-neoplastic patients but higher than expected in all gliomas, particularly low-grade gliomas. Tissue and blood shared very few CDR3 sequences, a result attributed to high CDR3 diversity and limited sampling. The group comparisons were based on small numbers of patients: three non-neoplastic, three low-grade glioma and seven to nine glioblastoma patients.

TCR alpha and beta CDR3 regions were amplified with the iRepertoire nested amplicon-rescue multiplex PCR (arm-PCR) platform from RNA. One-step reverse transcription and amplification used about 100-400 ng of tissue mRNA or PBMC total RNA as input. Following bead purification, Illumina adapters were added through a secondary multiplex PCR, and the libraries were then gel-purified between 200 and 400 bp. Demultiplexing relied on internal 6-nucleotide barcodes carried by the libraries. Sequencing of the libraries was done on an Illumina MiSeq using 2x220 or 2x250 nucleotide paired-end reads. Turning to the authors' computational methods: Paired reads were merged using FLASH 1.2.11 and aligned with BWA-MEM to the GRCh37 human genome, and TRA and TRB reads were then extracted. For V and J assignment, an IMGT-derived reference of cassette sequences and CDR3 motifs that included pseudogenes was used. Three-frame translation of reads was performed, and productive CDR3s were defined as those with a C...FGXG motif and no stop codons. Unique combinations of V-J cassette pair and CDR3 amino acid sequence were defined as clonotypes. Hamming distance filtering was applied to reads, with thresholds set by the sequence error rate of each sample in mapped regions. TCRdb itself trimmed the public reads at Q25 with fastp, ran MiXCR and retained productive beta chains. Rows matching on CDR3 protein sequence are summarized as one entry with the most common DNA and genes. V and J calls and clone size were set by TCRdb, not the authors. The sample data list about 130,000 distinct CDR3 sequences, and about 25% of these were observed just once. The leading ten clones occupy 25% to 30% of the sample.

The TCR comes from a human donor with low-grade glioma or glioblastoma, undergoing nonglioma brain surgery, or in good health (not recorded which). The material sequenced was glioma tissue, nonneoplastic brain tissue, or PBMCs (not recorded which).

The nucleotide sequence is given as TGTGCCATCGCAGGGGGGGAGGGGTCGGTAGCGGATACGCAGTATTTT. Protein translation: CAIAGGEGSVADTQYF. Recombination connected TRBV6-4 to TRBJ2-3; the D assignment is uncertain and may be TRBD1 or TRBD2, with 7 bases supporting each. CDR1 and CDR2 (MRHNA, SNTAGT) derive from the germline V gene. Reading from cysteine to phenylalanine, the CDR3 counts 16 amino acids. Only CDR3 DNA remains: 48 bases, in frame from the first base. The V and J ends are trimmed by 10 bases and 6 bases, leaving 26 bases between them.